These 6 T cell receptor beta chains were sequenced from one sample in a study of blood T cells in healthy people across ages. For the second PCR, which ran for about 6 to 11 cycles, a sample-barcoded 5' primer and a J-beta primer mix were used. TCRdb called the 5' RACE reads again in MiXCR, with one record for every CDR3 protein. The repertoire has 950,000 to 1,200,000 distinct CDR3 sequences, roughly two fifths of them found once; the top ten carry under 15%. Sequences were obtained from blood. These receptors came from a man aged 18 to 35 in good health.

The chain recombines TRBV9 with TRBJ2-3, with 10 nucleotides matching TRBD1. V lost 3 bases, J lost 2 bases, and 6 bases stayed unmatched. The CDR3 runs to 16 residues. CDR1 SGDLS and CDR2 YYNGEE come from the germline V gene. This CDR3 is CASSAKDRGYTDTQYF. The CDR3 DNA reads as TGTGCCAGCAGCGCCAAGGACAGGGGGTACACAGATACGCAGTATTTT.

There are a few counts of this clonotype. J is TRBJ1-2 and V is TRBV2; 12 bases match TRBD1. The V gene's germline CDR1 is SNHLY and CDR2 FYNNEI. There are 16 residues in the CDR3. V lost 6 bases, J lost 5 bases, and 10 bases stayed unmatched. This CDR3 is CASRGTGGPVKYGYTF. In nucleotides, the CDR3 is TGTGCCAGCAGAGGGACAGGGGGCCCCGTTAAATATGGCTACACCTTC.

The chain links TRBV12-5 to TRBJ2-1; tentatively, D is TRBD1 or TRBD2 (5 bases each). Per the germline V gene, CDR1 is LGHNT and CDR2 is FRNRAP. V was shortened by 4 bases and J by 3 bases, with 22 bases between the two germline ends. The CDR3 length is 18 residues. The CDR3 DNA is TGTGCTAGTGGTTCGGAAAGAACCGGGACCCAGGACTACAATGAGCAGTTCTTC. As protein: CASGSERTGTQDYNEQFF. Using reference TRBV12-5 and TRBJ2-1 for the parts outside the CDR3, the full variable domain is DARVTQTPRHKVTEMGQEVTMRCQPILGHNTVFWYRQTMMQGLELLAYFRNRAPLDDSGMPKDRFSAEMPDATLATLKIQPSEPRDSAVYFCASGSERTGTQDYNEQFFGPGTRLTVL.

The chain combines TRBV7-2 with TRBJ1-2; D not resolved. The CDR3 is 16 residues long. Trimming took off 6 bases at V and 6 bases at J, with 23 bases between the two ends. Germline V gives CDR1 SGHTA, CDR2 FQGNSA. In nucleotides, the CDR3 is TGTGCCAGCAGTAGGCGGAGGAAGCACCCTTGGGATGGCTACACCTTC. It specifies CASSRRRKHPWDGYTF.

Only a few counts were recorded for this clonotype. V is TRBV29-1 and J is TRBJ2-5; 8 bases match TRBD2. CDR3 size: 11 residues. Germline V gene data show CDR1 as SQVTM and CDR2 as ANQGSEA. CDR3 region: CGSGEGETQYF. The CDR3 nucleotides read TGCGGTAGCGGGGAGGGGGAGACCCAGTACTTC.

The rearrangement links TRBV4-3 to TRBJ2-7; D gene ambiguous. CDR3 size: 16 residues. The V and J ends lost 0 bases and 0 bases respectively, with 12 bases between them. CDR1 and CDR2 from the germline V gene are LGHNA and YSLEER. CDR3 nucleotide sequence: TGCGCCAGCAGCCAAGAATGGGCAGAGAGCTCCTACGAGCAGTACTTC. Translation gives CASSQEWAESSYEQYF.